Listed below are T cell receptor beta chains from one sample, sequenced in a study of cytomegalovirus exposure and HLA in healthy donors. Some clones are missing from TCRdb's copy, which holds only in-frame ones; the method was immunoSEQ multiplex PCR. This sample yields about 120,000 clones, of which about 79% are seen a single time; approximately 2.2% belongs to the top ten. The specimen was PBMCs. The receptors were gathered from a human donor in good health. Each CDR3 is given with its conserved first and last residue. Each record gives: V gene, D gene, clone size, J gene, CDR3 protein, CDR3 DNA. The D gene is left open where the match is weak. Clone size is given for some rows only: seen once, a few or many times, or a class if the clone is expanded.

v_gene: TRBV2
d_gene: .
abundance: .
j_gene: TRBJ2-7
CDR3aa: CASSVRGVYEQYF
CDR3nt: TGTGCCAGCAGTGTCAGGGGAGTGTACGAGCAGTACTTC

v_gene: TRBV15
d_gene: .
abundance: .
j_gene: TRBJ1-5
CDR3aa: CATSRETGGIQPQHF
CDR3nt: TGTGCCACCAGCAGAGAAACAGGCGGGATTCAGCCCCAGCATTTT

v_gene: TRBV27
d_gene: TRBD2
abundance: .
j_gene: TRBJ2-1
CDR3aa: CASKELSGSPQFF
CDR3nt: TGTGCCAGCAAAGAACTTAGCGGGAGCCCTCAGTTCTTC

v_gene: TRBV7-9
d_gene: TRBD1
abundance: .
j_gene: TRBJ2-7
CDR3aa: CASRAGTGPTYEQYF
CDR3nt: TGTGCCAGCAGGGCCGGGACAGGGCCAACGTACGAGCAGTACTTC

v_gene: TRBV30
d_gene: TRBD1
abundance: .
j_gene: TRBJ2-7
CDR3aa: CAWRATGTGNYEQYF
CDR3nt: TGTGCCTGGAGGGCCACCGGGACAGGAAACTACGAGCAGTACTTC

v_gene: TRBV2
d_gene: .
abundance: once
j_gene: TRBJ1-5
CDR3aa: CASSEGLGQPQHF
CDR3nt: TGTGCCAGCAGCGAGGGTCTCGGCCAGCCCCAGCATTTT

v_gene: TRBV5-1
d_gene: TRBD1
abundance: .
j_gene: TRBJ1-1
CDR3aa: CASSEGQLKQAFF
CDR3nt: TGCGCCAGCAGCGAGGGACAGCTAAAACAAGCTTTCTTT

v_gene: TRBV7-2
d_gene: .
abundance: .
j_gene: TRBJ2-5
CDR3aa: CASSSRPTSQETQYF
CDR3nt: TGTGCCAGCAGCTCGCGCCCGACTTCTCAAGAGACCCAGTACTTC

v_gene: TRBV11-2
d_gene: TRBD1
abundance: .
j_gene: TRBJ1-1
CDR3aa: CASSPRTGATEAFF
CDR3nt: TGTGCCAGCAGCCCGCGGACAGGAGCCACTGAAGCTTTCTTT

v_gene: TRBV2
d_gene: .
abundance: .
j_gene: TRBJ1-6
CDR3aa: CASSRGGNSPLHF
CDR3nt: TGTGCCAGCAGTCGGGGGGGGAATTCACCCCTCCACTTT

v_gene: TRBV7-2
d_gene: TRBD2
abundance: .
j_gene: TRBJ2-1
CDR3aa: CASSLGLATYNEQFF
CDR3nt: TGTGCCAGCAGCTTGGGACTAGCGACCTACAATGAGCAGTTCTTC

v_gene: TRBV5-1
d_gene: .
abundance: .
j_gene: TRBJ2-5
CDR3aa: CASSQSWETQYF
CDR3nt: TGCGCCAGCAGCCAGTCGTGGGAGACCCAGTACTTC

v_gene: TRBV7-9
d_gene: TRBD1
abundance: few
j_gene: TRBJ2-6
CDR3aa: CASSGRDRGKPSGANVLTF
CDR3nt: TGTGCCAGCAGCGGCCGGGACAGGGGGAAACCCTCTGGGGCCAACGTCCTGACTTTC

v_gene: TRBV6-1
d_gene: TRBD2
abundance: .
j_gene: TRBJ2-7
CDR3aa: CASRGPGGGNEQYF
CDR3nt: TGTGCCAGCAGGGGCCCGGGGGGTGGCAACGAGCAGTACTTC

v_gene: TRBV18
d_gene: TRBD1
abundance: .
j_gene: TRBJ2-3
CDR3aa: CASSPIQGAGDTQYF
CDR3nt: TGTGCCAGCTCGCCAATACAGGGGGCAGGGGATACGCAGTATTTT

v_gene: TRBV19
d_gene: .
abundance: .
j_gene: TRBJ1-5
CDR3aa: CASGTSGRHNQPQHF
CDR3nt: TGTGCCAGTGGCACTTCAGGCAGACACAATCAGCCCCAGCATTTT

v_gene: TRBV2
d_gene: .
abundance: .
j_gene: TRBJ2-5
CDR3aa: CASSAREYQETQYF
CDR3nt: TGTGCCAGCAGTGCCCGGGAGTACCAAGAGACCCAGTACTTC

v_gene: TRBV5-1
d_gene: TRBD2
abundance: .
j_gene: TRBJ2-1
CDR3aa: CASSPGGAGTDEQFF
CDR3nt: TGCGCCAGCAGCCCGGGGGGGGCAGGGACCGATGAGCAGTTCTTC

v_gene: TRBV9
d_gene: .
abundance: .
j_gene: TRBJ1-1
CDR3aa: CASSVGMMNTEAFF
CDR3nt: TGTGCCAGCAGCGTCGGGATGATGAACACTGAAGCTTTCTTT

v_gene: TRBV7-9
d_gene: TRBD1
abundance: few
j_gene: TRBJ2-7
CDR3aa: CASSVGQGNHEQYF
CDR3nt: TGTGCCAGCAGCGTAGGACAGGGGAACCACGAGCAGTACTTC

v_gene: TRBV6-6
d_gene: TRBD1
abundance: .
j_gene: TRBJ2-7
CDR3aa: CASSRTGTGAAYF
CDR3nt: TGTGCCAGCAGTCGCACCGGGACAGGGGCGGCGTACTTC

v_gene: TRBV7-9
d_gene: TRBD1
abundance: .
j_gene: TRBJ2-7
CDR3aa: CASRRTGEYEQYF
CDR3nt: TGTGCCAGCAGGAGGACAGGGGAGTACGAGCAGTACTTC

v_gene: TRBV6-5
d_gene: TRBD1
abundance: .
j_gene: TRBJ2-7
CDR3aa: CASTPSGTGTYEQYF
CDR3nt: TGTGCCAGCACCCCATCGGGGACAGGAACCTACGAGCAGTACTTC

v_gene: TRBV29-1
d_gene: .
abundance: .
j_gene: TRBJ2-5
CDR3aa: CSVEGPVPDTQYF
CDR3nt: TGCAGCGTTGAGGGGCCGGTGCCAGATACCCAGTACTTC

v_gene: TRBV15
d_gene: TRBD1
abundance: .
j_gene: TRBJ1-2
CDR3aa: CATSRGDRGTGGYTF
CDR3nt: TGTGCCACCAGCAGGGGGGACAGGGGGACTGGTGGCTACACCTTC

v_gene: TRBV5-5
d_gene: .
abundance: .
j_gene: TRBJ2-1
CDR3aa: CASSLSPLFEQFF
CDR3nt: TGTGCCAGCAGCTTGTCCCCCCTGTTTGAGCAGTTCTTC

v_gene: TRBV7-8
d_gene: TRBD1
abundance: .
j_gene: TRBJ2-1
CDR3aa: CASSGDRQSYNEQFF
CDR3nt: TGTGCCAGCAGCGGGGACAGGCAATCCTACAATGAGCAGTTCTTC

v_gene: TRBV7-8
d_gene: TRBD1
abundance: .
j_gene: TRBJ2-2
CDR3aa: CASSGGGTGLFGELFF
CDR3nt: TGTGCCAGCAGCGGGGGAGGGACAGGGCTTTTCGGGGAGCTGTTTTTT

v_gene: TRBV6-5
d_gene: .
abundance: once
j_gene: TRBJ2-7
CDR3aa: CASSYSARGAYEQYF
CDR3nt: TGTGCCAGCAGTTACTCGGCCAGGGGCGCCTACGAGCAGTACTTC

v_gene: TRBV11-2
d_gene: TRBD2
abundance: .
j_gene: TRBJ2-7
CDR3aa: CASSRLLTSGLSYEQYF
CDR3nt: TGTGCCAGCAGCCGGCTACTGACTAGCGGGTTGAGCTACGAGCAGTACTTC

v_gene: TRBV29-1
d_gene: TRBD1
abundance: .
j_gene: TRBJ1-3
CDR3aa: CSATGTGIGDTIYF
CDR3nt: TGCAGCGCGACCGGGACAGGGATAGGGGACACCATATATTTT

v_gene: TRBV5-7
d_gene: .
abundance: .
j_gene: TRBJ1-5
CDR3aa: CASSFPGCQPQHF
CDR3nt: TGTGCCAGCAGCTTTCCGGGATGTCAGCCCCAGCATTTT

v_gene: TRBV7-9
d_gene: TRBD2
abundance: .
j_gene: TRBJ2-2
CDR3aa: CSSSSSSGGARGELFF
CDR3nt: TGTTCCAGCAGCTCCTCTAGCGGGGGGGCACGCGGGGAGCTGTTTTTT

v_gene: TRBV6-4
d_gene: TRBD2
abundance: few
j_gene: TRBJ2-1
CDR3aa: CASSDSLAGPYNEQFF
CDR3nt: TGTGCCAGCAGTGACTCACTAGCGGGGCCCTACAATGAGCAGTTCTTC

v_gene: TRBV27
d_gene: TRBD1
abundance: .
j_gene: TRBJ1-3
CDR3aa: CASSLRSTGARGNTIYF
CDR3nt: TGTGCCAGCAGTTTGCGTTCGACAGGGGCTCGTGGAAACACCATATATTTT

v_gene: TRBV21-1
d_gene: .
abundance: .
j_gene: TRBJ1-5
CDR3aa: CASSTFETRHGNQPQHF
CDR3nt: TGTGCCAGCAGCACCTTTGAAACGCGGCATGGCAATCAGCCCCAGCATTTT

v_gene: TRBV7-2
d_gene: TRBD1
abundance: .
j_gene: TRBJ1-2
CDR3aa: CASSPPRQGYHYGYTF
CDR3nt: TGTGCCAGCAGCCCGCCCCGACAGGGTTACCACTATGGCTACACCTTC

v_gene: TRBV27
d_gene: .
abundance: .
j_gene: TRBJ2-5
CDR3aa: CASSSRTGGGVTQYF
CDR3nt: TGTGCCAGCAGTTCTCGTACAGGGGGGGGCGTGACCCAGTACTTC

v_gene: TRBV15
d_gene: TRBD2
abundance: few
j_gene: TRBJ2-7
CDR3aa: CATSPNVASGGGSHEQYF
CDR3nt: TGTGCCACCAGCCCCAACGTGGCTAGCGGGGGGGGGTCCCACGAGCAGTACTTC